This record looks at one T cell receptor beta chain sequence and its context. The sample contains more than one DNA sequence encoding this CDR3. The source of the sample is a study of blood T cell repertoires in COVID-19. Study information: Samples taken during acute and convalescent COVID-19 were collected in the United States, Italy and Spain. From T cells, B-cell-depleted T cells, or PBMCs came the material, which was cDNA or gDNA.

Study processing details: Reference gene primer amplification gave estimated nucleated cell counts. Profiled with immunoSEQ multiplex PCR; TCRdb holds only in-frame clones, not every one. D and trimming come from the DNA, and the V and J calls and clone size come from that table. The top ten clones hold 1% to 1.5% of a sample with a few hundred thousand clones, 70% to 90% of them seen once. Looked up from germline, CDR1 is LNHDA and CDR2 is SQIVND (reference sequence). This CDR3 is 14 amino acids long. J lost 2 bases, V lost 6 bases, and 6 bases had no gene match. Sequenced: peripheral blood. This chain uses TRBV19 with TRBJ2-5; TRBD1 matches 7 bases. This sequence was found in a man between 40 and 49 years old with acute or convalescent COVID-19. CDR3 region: CASSKRDRQETQYF. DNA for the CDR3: TGTGCCAGTAGCAAACGGGACAGACAAGAGACCCAGTACTTC.